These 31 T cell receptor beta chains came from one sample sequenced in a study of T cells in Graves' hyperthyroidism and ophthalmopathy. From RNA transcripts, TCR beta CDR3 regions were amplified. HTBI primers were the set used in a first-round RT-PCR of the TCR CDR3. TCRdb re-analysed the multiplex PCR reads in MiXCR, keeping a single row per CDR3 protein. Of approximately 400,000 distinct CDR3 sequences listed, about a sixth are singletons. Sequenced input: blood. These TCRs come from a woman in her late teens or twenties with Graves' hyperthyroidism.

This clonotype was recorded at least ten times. CDR3 loop: CASGLQGSDQPQHF. The DNA of the CDR3 is TGTGCTAGTGGCTTACAGGGTAGTGATCAGCCCCAGCATTTT. The chain carries TRBV12-5 and TRBJ1-5, with a weak D call TRBD1 (6 bases). The V end lost 6 bases, the J end lost 5 bases, and 14 bases lay between the germline ends. The CDR3 length is 14 residues. The germline V gene encodes CDR1 LGHNT and CDR2 FRNRAP.

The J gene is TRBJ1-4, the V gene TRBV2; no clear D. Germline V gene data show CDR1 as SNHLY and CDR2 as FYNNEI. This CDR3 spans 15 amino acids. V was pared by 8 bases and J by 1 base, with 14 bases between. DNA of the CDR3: TGTGCCAGCCGTTCCGGGGAGGTAACTAATGAAAAACTGTTTTTT. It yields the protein CASRSGEVTNEKLFF.

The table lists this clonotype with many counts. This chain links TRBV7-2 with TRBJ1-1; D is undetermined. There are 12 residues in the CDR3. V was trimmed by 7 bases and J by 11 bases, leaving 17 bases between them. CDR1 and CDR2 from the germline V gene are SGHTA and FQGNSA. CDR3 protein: CASTPRREAAFF. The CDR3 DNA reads TGTGCCAGCACCCCCAGGAGGGAGGCCGCTTTCTTT.

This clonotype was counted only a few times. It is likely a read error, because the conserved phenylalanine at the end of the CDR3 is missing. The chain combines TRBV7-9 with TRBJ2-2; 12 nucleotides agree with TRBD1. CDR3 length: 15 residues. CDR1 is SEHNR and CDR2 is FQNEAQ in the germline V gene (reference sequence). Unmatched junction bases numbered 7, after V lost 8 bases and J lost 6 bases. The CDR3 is CASPPGTGGSGELFL. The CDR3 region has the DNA TGTGCCAGCCCCCCCGGGACAGGGGGCTCCGGGGAGCTGTTTCTT.

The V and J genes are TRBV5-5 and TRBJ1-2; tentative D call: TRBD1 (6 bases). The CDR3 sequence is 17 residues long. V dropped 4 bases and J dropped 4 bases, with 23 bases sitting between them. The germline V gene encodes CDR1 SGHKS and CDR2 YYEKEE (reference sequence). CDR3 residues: CASSPMGQRRGSYGYTF. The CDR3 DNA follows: TGTGCCAGCAGCCCTATGGGACAACGAAGAGGGAGCTATGGCTACACCTTC.

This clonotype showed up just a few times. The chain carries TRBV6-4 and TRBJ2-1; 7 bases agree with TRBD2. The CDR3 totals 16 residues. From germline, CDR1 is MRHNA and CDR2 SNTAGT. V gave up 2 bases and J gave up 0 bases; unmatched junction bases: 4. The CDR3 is CASSDRRGSSYNEQFF. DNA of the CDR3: TGTGCCAGCAGTGACCGGCGGGGGAGCTCCTACAATGAGCAGTTCTTC.

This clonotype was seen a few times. The CDR3 here is CASSGAGGANVLTF. The CDR3 DNA reads TGTGCCAGCAGTGGAGCGGGTGGGGCCAACGTCCTGACTTTC. This chain joins TRBV6-1 and TRBJ2-6; possible D gene TRBD2, 6 bases. Germline values: CDR1 MNHNS, CDR2 SASEGT. This CDR3 spans 14 amino acids. V lost 4 bases to trimming and J lost 3 bases, with 7 bases between them.

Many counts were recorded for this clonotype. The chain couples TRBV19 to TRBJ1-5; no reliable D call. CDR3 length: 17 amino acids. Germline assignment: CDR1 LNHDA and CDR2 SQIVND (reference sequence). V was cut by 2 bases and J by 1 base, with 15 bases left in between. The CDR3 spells CASSIYSTESSNQPQHF. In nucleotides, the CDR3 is TGTGCCAGTAGTATATACTCCACAGAATCAAGCAATCAGCCCCAGCATTTT.

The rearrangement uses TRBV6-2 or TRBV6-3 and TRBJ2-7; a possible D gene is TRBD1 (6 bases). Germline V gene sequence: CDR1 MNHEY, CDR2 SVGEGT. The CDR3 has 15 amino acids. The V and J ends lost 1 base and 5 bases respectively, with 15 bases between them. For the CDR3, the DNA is TGTGCCAGCAGTTACTTTAAGGAACAGGGCGACGAGCAGTACTTC. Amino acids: CASSYFKEQGDEQYF.

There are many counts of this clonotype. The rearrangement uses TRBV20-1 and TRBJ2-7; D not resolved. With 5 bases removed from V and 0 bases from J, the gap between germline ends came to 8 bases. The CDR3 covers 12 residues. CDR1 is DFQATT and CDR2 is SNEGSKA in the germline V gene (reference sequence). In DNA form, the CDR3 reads TGCAGTGCTTTGGCAGTCTCCTACGAGCAGTACTTC. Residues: CSALAVSYEQYF.

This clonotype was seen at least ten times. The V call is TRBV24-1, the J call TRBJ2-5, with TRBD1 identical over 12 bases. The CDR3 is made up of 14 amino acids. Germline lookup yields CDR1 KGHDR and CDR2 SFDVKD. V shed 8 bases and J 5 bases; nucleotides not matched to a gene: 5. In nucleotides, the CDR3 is TGTGCCACCATGGGACAGGGGGCGATGGAGACCCAGTACTTC. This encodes CATMGQGAMETQYF.

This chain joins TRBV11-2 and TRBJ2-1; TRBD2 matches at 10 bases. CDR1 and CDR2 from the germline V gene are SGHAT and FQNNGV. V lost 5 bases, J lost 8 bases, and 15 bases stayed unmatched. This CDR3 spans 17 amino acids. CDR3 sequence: CASSEGVAGGWADEQFF. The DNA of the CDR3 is TGTGCCAGCAGCGAAGGGGTAGCGGGAGGATGGGCCGATGAGCAGTTCTTC.

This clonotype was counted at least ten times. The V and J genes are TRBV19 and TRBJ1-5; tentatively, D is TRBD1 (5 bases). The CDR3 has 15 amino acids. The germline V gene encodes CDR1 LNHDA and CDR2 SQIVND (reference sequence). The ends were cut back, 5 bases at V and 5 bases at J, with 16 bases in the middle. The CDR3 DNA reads TGTGCCAGTAGTGCGTCCGGGACGGAATATCAGCCCCAGCATTTT. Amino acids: CASSASGTEYQPQHF.

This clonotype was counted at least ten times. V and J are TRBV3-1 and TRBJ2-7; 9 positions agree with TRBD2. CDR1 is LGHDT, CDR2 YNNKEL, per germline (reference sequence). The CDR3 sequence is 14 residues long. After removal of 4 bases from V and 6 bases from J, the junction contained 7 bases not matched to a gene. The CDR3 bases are TGTGCCAGCAGCCCTCGGGGAGCGGGAGGCGAGCAGTACTTC. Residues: CASSPRGAGGEQYF.

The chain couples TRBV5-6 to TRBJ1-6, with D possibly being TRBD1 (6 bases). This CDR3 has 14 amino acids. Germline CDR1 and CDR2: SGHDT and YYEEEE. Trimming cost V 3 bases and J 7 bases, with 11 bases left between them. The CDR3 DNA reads TGTGCCAGCAGCTGGGGAGGGGGGAATTCACCCCTCCACTTT. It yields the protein CASSWGGGNSPLHF.

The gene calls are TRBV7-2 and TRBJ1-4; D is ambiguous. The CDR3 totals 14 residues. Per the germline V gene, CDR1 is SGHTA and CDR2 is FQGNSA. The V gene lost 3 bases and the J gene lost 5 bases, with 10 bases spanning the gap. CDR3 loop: CASSLGGENEKLFF. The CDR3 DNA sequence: TGTGCCAGCAGCTTGGGCGGAGAAAATGAAAAACTGTTTTTT.

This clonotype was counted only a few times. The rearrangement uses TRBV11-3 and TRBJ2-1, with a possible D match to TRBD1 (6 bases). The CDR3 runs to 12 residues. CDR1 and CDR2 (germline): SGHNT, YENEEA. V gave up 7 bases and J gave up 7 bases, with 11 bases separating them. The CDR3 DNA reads TGTGCCAGCACCAACAGGGAAAATGAGCAGTTCTTC. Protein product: CASTNRENEQFF.

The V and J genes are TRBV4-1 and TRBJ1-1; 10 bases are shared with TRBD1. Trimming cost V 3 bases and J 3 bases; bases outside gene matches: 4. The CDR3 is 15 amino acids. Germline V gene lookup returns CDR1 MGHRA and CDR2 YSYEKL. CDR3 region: CASSQRQGAHTEAFF. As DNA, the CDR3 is TGCGCCAGCAGCCAGCGACAGGGGGCGCACACTGAAGCTTTCTTT.

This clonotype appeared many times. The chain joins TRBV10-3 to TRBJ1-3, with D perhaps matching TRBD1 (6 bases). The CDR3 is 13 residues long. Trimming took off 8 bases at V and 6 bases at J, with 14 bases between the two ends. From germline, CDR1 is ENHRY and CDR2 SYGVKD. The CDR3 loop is CAIGWGQQNTIYF. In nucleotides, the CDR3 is TGTGCCATCGGTTGGGGACAACAAAACACCATATATTTT.

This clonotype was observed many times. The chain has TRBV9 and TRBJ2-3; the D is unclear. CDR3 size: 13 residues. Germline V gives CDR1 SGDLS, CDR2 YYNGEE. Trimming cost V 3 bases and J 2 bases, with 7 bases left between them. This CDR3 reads CASSASPTDTQYF. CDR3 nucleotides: TGTGCCAGCAGCGCGTCACCCACAGATACGCAGTATTTT.

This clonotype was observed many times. CDR3 DNA sequence: TGTGCCAGCTCACATTCAGCCGACAGATCCTACGAGCAGTACTTC. This gives the protein CASSHSADRSYEQYF. V and J are TRBV18 and TRBJ2-7; tentatively, D is TRBD1 (5 bases). Germline CDR1 and CDR2: KGHSH and LQKENI. This CDR3 spans 15 amino acids. Trimming pared 4 bases from V and 1 base from J, leaving 14 bases between.

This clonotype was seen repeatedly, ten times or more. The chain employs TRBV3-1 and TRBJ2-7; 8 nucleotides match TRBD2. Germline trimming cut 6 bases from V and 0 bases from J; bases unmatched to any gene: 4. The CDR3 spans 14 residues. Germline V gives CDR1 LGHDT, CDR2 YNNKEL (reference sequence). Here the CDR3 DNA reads TGTGCCAGCAGGGTGAGCGGGAGCTCCTACGAGCAGTACTTC. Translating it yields CASRVSGSSYEQYF.

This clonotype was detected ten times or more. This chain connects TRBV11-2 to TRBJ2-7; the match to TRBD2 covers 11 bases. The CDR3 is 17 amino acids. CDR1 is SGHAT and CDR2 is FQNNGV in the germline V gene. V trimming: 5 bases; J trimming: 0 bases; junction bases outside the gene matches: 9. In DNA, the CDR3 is TGTGCCAGCAGCCCGGGACTAGCGGTCCAACGCTCCTACGAGCAGTACTTC. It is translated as CASSPGLAVQRSYEQYF.

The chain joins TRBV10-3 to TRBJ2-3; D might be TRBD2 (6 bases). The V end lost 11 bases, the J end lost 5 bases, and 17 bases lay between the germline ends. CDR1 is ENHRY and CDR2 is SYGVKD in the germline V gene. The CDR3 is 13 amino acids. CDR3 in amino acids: CAGGAGNGDTQYF. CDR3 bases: TGTGCCGGGGGTGCGGGAAATGGAGATACGCAGTATTTT.

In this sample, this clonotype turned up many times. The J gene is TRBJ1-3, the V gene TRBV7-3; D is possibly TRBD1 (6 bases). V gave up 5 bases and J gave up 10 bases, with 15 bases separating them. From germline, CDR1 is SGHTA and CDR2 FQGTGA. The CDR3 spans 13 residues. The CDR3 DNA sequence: TGTGCCAGCAGCCGTAACAGGGACTCGACCATATATTTT. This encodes CASSRNRDSTIYF.

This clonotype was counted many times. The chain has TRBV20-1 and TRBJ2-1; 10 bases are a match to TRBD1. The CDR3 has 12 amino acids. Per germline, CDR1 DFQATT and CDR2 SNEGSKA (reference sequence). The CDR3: CGGTGDRDEQFF. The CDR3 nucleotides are TGCGGCGGGACAGGGGATCGGGATGAGCAGTTCTTC.

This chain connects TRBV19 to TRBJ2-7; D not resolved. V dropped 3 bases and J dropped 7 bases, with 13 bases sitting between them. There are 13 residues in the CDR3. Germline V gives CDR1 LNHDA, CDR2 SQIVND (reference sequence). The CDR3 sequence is CASSMPGPREQYF. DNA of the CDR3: TGTGCCAGTAGTATGCCTGGGCCCCGGGAGCAGTACTTC.

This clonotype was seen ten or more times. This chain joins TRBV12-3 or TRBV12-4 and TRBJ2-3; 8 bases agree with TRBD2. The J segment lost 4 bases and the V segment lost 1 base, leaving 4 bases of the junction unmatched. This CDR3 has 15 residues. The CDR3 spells CASSLVAGKADTQYF. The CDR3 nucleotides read TGTGCCAGCAGTTTAGTAGCGGGAAAGGCAGATACGCAGTATTTT.

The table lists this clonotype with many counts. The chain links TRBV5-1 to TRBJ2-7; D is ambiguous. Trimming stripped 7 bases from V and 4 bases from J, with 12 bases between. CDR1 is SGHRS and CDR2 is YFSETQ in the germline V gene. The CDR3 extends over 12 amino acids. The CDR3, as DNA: TGCGCCAGCTCGGGTCAGGAGTACGAGCAGTACTTC. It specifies CASSGQEYEQYF. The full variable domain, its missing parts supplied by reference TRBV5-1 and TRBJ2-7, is KAGVTQTPRYLIKTRGQQVTLSCSPISGHRSVSWYQQTPGQGLQFLFEYFSETQRNKGNFPGRFSGRQFSNSRSEMNVSTLELGDSALYLCASSGQEYEQYFGPGTRLTVT.

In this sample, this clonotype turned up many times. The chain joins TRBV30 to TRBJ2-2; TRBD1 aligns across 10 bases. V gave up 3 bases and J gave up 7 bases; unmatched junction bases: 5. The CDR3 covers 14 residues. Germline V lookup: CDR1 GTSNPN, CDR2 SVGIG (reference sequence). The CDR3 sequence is CAWRRQGAVGELFF. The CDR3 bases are TGTGCCTGGAGAAGACAGGGGGCGGTCGGGGAGCTGTTTTTT.

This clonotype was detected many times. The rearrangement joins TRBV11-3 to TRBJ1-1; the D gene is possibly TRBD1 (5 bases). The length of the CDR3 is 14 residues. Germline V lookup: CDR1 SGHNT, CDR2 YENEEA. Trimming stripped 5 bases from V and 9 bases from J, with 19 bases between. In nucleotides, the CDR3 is TGTGCCAGCAGCCCGCGAGGGGACCCGGCCAAAGCTTTCTTT. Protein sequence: CASSPRGDPAKAFF. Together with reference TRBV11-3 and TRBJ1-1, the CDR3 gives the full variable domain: EAGVVQSPRYKIIEKKQPVAFWCNPISGHNTLYWYLQNLGQGPELLIRYENEEAVDDSQLPKDRFSAERLKGVDSTLKIQPAELGDSAVYLCASSPRGDPAKAFFGQGTRLTVV.